This T cell receptor (beta chain) was found in a study of CD8+ T cells in alopecia areata. It was cDNA, reverse transcribed from extracted RNA, that served as the sequencing template. Repertoires were generated with immunoSEQ multiplex PCR, while TCRdb's copy carries only in-frame clones and drops some. The sample includes under 300,000 clones, about three fifths of them seen just once. Treatment of the sample: oral pan-JAK inhibitor, 5-10 mg twice daily. Findings and limits, study-wide: Clonality in lesional scalp, especially alopecia totalis/universalis, exceeded that of normal scalp.

The CDR3 sequence is 14 residues long. The germline V gene encodes CDR1 SGHRS and CDR2 YFSETQ. Losses at the gene ends were 6 bases for V and 3 bases for J; bases not matched to a gene: 5. Remarks on this clone: The antigen is unknown.

The TCR sequence derives from a human donor with alopecia areata. Sequences were derived from CD4+ T cells sorted from blood, sampled at roughly week 52, from a patient treated with tofacitinib. The chain links TRBV5-1 to TRBJ2-2, with 7 bases aligning to TRBD1. CDR3 residues: CASTLTGHTGELFF. DNA for the CDR3: TGCGCCAGCACTCTGACAGGGCACACCGGGGAGCTGTTTTTT.